Described below is a single TCR beta chain sequence and its context. Its antigen is currently not known. One base away there is no much larger clone; base qualities are not given. Library creation used the immunoSEQ multiplex PCR assay. This immuneACCESS table, as held by TCRdb, lists in-frame sequences with V and J called but not all clones. Of the missing ones, under half trace to an unresolved V gene in checked studies; the others have no known cause. In this sample the table shows about 57,000 clones, approximately 90% of which occur a single time. The top ten hold around 0.91% of the sample. This entry belongs to a study of control samples from healthy donors and cancer patients (dated by TCRdb to 2019 to 2021). The germline V gene yields SNHLY for CDR1 and FYNNEI for CDR2. Spanning cysteine to phenylalanine, the CDR3 consists of 15 amino acids. This entry keeps only the CDR3 DNA: 45 bases, framed from base 1. Trimmed from V: 7 bases; trimmed from J: 8 bases; junction bases lacking a gene match: 9.

The sequence derives from a man aged 25 to 40 with colorectal cancer. Sequencing input: PBMCs. The V gene is TRBV2 and the J gene is TRBJ1-4, with 11 junctional bases fitting TRBD1. The CDR3 in this case is CASTGQGALAEKLFF. The DNA sequence is as follows: TGTGCCAGCACCGGACAGGGGGCTTTAGCCGAAAAACTGTTTTTT.